Listed below are T cell receptor beta chains from one sample, sequenced in a study of blood T cell repertoires in COVID-19. The data were produced by immunoSEQ multiplex PCR, yet TCRdb's version contains in-frame clones alone and is incomplete. The profile shows approximately 81,000 clones, roughly 89% of them singletons. Sequenced input: peripheral blood. The receptors here all came from a woman between 50 and 59 years old in a cohort sampled during active COVID-19. CDR3s include the opening cysteine and the closing phenylalanine or tryptophan. D genes are given only for firm matches.

length,D,J,V,CDR3,DNA
14,.,TRBJ2-3,TRBV6-1,CASSEVGLRDTQYF,TGTGCCAGCAGTGAAGTTGGACTCCGGGATACGCAGTATTTT
14,.,TRBJ1-2,TRBV5-6,CASSWSTGSYGYTF,TGTGCCAGCAGCTGGTCGACAGGATCCTATGGCTACACCTTC
13,TRBD2,TRBJ2-1,TRBV7-8,CASSKGLAGEQFF,TGTGCCAGCAGTAAGGGACTAGCCGGTGAGCAGTTCTTC
16,.,TRBJ1-1,TRBV18,CASSPMEQGRGTEAFF,TGTGCCAGCTCACCAATGGAACAGGGACGGGGAACTGAAGCTTTCTTT
15,TRBD2,TRBJ2-1,TRBV16,CASSRPGLAGSEQFF,TGTGCCAGCAGCCGACCGGGACTAGCGGGCAGTGAGCAGTTCTTC
16,.,TRBJ2-6,TRBV19,CASSIVRGSGANVLTF,TGTGCCAGTAGTATAGTCCGGGGTTCTGGGGCCAACGTCCTGACTTTC
16,.,TRBJ2-7,TRBV18,CASSPPTDSARNEQYF,TGTGCCAGCTCACCACCAACGGACAGCGCTAGGAACGAGCAGTACTTC
15,TRBD2,TRBJ2-7,TRBV7-3,CASSLTSGSSYEQYF,TGTGCCAGCAGCCTTACTAGCGGGAGCTCCTACGAGCAGTACTTC
19,.,TRBJ1-5,TRBV21-1,CASSKFGRGGRASNQPQHF,TGTGCCAGCAGCAAATTTGGTAGAGGGGGCAGGGCGAGCAATCAGCCCCAGCATTTT
17,TRBD1,TRBJ1-5,TRBV28,CASRTGTGGRSNQPQHF,TGTGCCAGCAGGACCGGGACAGGGGGCAGGAGCAATCAGCCCCAGCATTTT
16,TRBD1,TRBJ1-1,TRBV7-9,CASSLKAGQGVTEAFF,TGTGCCAGCAGCTTGAAGGCGGGACAGGGAGTAACTGAAGCTTTCTTT
13,TRBD1,TRBJ1-1,TRBV12-3/TRBV12-4,CASSGQANTEAFF,TGTGCCAGCAGTGGACAGGCAAACACTGAAGCTTTCTTT
15,.,TRBJ2-5,TRBV18,CASSLNSLKQETQYF,TGTGCCAGCTCTCTTAATTCACTGAAACAAGAGACCCAGTACTTC
16,TRBD1,TRBJ2-2,TRBV3-1/TRBV3-2,CASSQEGTGRPGELFF,TGTGCCAGCAGCCAAGAAGGGACAGGGCGTCCCGGGGAGCTGTTTTTT
15,TRBD1,TRBJ1-1,TRBV2,CASSGEQGANTEAFF,TGTGCCAGCAGTGGAGAACAGGGGGCCAACACTGAAGCTTTCTTT
16,TRBD2,TRBJ2-3,TRBV5-1,CASSGGLAGDVDTQYF,TGCGCCAGCAGCGGCGGACTAGCGGGAGATGTAGATACGCAGTATTTT